A selection of T cell receptor beta chains follows, all from one sample in a study of CD8+ T cells in alopecia areata. Sequencing used immunoSEQ multiplex PCR; TCRdb keeps in-frame clones, though not all of them. The sample records over 200,000 clones, 50% to 60% being singletons. The sample here was CD4+ T cells sorted from blood, taken at week 0. The receptors derive from a human donor with alopecia areata. The CDR3 runs from the conserved cysteine through the conserved F or W. Fields, in order: V gene, clone size, J gene, D gene, CDR3 protein, CDR3 DNA. A D gene is named only where the DNA matches it firmly. The size of a clone is reported for some rows only, either as once, few or many, or as a class for expanded clones.

TRBV10-3	once	TRBJ1-1	NA	CAISPDRITEAFF	TGTGCCATCAGTCCCGACAGAATCACTGAAGCTTTCTTT
TRBV5-1	few	TRBJ2-7	NA	CASSLGDEQYF	TGCGCCAGCAGCTTGGGAGACGAGCAGTACTTC
TRBV5-6	few	TRBJ2-7	NA	CASSVGTLYEQYF	TGTGCCAGCAGCGTAGGGACGTTATACGAGCAGTACTTC
TRBV9	NA	TRBJ1-4	NA	CASSVVAEKNEKLFF	TGTGCCAGCAGCGTAGTGGCAGAAAAAAATGAAAAACTGTTTTTT
TRBV29-1	NA	TRBJ1-2	NA	CSVSGTTYGYTF	TGCAGCGTTTCCGGGACAACATATGGCTACACCTTC
TRBV10-3	NA	TRBJ2-7	NA	CAISETDYEQYF	TGTGCCATCAGTGAAACCGACTACGAGCAGTACTTC
TRBV12-5	few	TRBJ1-1	NA	CASGTQGTEAFF	TGTGCTAGTGGGACACAGGGCACTGAAGCTTTCTTT
TRBV5-5	NA	TRBJ2-2	NA	CASSPTGTGELFF	TGTGCCAGCAGCCCCACAGGGACCGGGGAGCTGTTTTTT
TRBV29-1	NA	TRBJ1-1	NA	CSVPRGLTNLNTEAFF	TGCAGCGTCCCGAGGGGACTTACAAATTTGAACACTGAAGCTTTCTTT
TRBV11-2	few	TRBJ2-3	NA	CASSLSTDTQYF	TGTGCCAGCAGCTTATCCACAGATACGCAGTATTTT